This entry is about one T cell receptor (beta chain). Sequencing of TCR beta covered CD8+ and CD4+ T cells obtained from blood. This entry comes from a study of CD8 T cells in Susac syndrome. An amount of RNA that ranged from roughly 0.45 to 1 ug was reverse transcribed with random hexamers. Using its own MiXCR run on the immunoSEQ multiplex PCR reads, TCRdb lists one record per CDR3 protein. The table has almost 450,000 distinct CDR3 sequences, more than 80% seen once; the top ten hold roughly 0.1%. The TCR originated in a human donor with multiple sclerosis. The source material was CD8+ T cells from PBMCs.

The CDR3 is CASSPLRGSGNTIYF. The CDR3 DNA follows: TGCGCCAGCAGCCCCCTCCGGGGCTCTGGAAACACCATATATTTT. The J gene is TRBJ1-3, the V gene TRBV4-1; no firm D call. Germline lookup yields CDR1 MGHRA and CDR2 YSYEKL. V was cut by 4 bases and J by 0 bases, with 10 bases left in between. The CDR3 contains 15 residues.